Listed below are T cell receptor beta chains from one sample, sequenced in a study of post-analysis software for immune sequencing data. TCRdb analysed the PCR reads with MiXCR anew, one entry per CDR3 protein. The top ten clones hold 4.5% to 7.5% of a sample with about half a million distinct CDR3 sequences, under 40% of them seen once. The material sequenced was blood. The source is a girl between 2 and 17 years old with multiple sclerosis. CDR3s include the opening cysteine and the closing phenylalanine or tryptophan. D genes are given only for firm matches. Part of the rows lack a size; the others show once, few, many or a class for expanded clones.

V gene,D gene,J gene,clone size,CDR3 length,CDR3 protein,CDR3 DNA
TRBV20-1,NA,TRBJ2-7,few,13,CSARRRGAPEQYF,TGCAGTGCTAGAAGAAGGGGGGCCCCCGAGCAGTACTTC
TRBV10-3,NA,TRBJ1-2,few,12,CAISDSTYGYTF,TGTGCCATCAGCGACAGCACATATGGCTACACCTTC
TRBV12-3/TRBV12-4,TRBD1,TRBJ2-3,NA,16,CASSLVPNTGGDTQYF,TGTGCCAGCAGTTTAGTGCCCAACACAGGGGGGGATACGCAGTATTTT
TRBV4-1,TRBD2,TRBJ2-1,few,16,CASSTRTSGFYNEQFF,TGCGCCAGCAGCACCCGAACTAGCGGGTTCTACAATGAGCAGTTCTTC
TRBV24-1,TRBD1,TRBJ2-6,NA,16,CATSDLQGTGANVLTF,TGTGCCACCAGTGATTTACAGGGGACTGGGGCCAACGTCCTGACTTTC
TRBV5-1,NA,TRBJ2-7,many,17,CASSLSLRLGSLYEQYF,TGCGCCAGCAGCTTGTCGCTGAGACTAGGGTCCCTCTACGAGCAGTACTTC
TRBV24-1,NA,TRBJ1-5,NA,14,CATSDLEFSQPQHF,TGTGCCACCAGTGATTTGGAGTTCTCCCAGCCCCAGCATTTT
TRBV25-1,TRBD1,TRBJ2-5,few,17,CASSERRQGFFRETQYF,TGTGCCAGCAGTGAGCGTCGACAGGGGTTTTTTCGAGAGACCCAGTACTTC
TRBV5-1,NA,TRBJ1-1,NA,15,CASSLAGGWNTEAFF,TGCGCCAGCAGCTTGGCCGGCGGATGGAACACTGAAGCTTTCTTT
TRBV12-3/TRBV12-4,NA,TRBJ1-3,few,13,CASSLYSGNTIYF,TGTGCCAGCAGTTTATATTCCGGAAACACCATATATTTT
TRBV6-1,NA,TRBJ2-1,few,14,CASSDASRYDEQFF,TGTGCCAGCAGTGACGCTAGTCGGTACGATGAGCAGTTCTTC
TRBV20-1,NA,TRBJ2-7,few,14,CSARDGRTVYEQYF,TGCAGTGCTAGAGACGGACGGACTGTCTACGAGCAGTACTTC
TRBV6-1,NA,TRBJ2-7,NA,14,CASSEEATTYEQYF,TGTGCCAGCAGTGAAGAGGCTACGACCTACGAGCAGTACTTC
TRBV12-3/TRBV12-4,NA,TRBJ2-6,NA,18,CASSPQGSGLGGANVLTF,TGTGCCAGCAGCCCACAGGGAAGTGGTCTGGGTGGGGCCAACGTCCTGACTTTC
TRBV29-1,TRBD1,TRBJ2-5,once,16,CSVGARTGGFQETQYF,TGCAGCGTTGGTGCCCGGACAGGGGGCTTCCAAGAGACCCAGTACTTC
TRBV11-2,TRBD1,TRBJ1-4,NA,15,CASSLGQGPGEKLFF,TGTGCCAGCAGTCTAGGACAGGGGCCCGGTGAAAAACTGTTTTTT
TRBV28,NA,TRBJ1-2,few,15,CASSSIGSANYGYTF,TGTGCCAGCAGTTCTATAGGGTCGGCTAACTATGGCTACACCTTC
TRBV6-5,NA,TRBJ1-2,NA,14,CASSSTVANYGYTF,TGTGCCAGCAGTTCGACGGTAGCTAACTATGGCTACACCTTC